This T cell receptor beta chain was captured in a study of T-cell reconstitution after alpha-beta-depleted transplantation in children. The study's findings and limits: As was reported, about two months after transplant, alpha-beta T cells came from several hundred expanded graft clones. Elevated TCRbeta diversity at day 60 was traced, in some patients, to surviving recipient T cells and thymic progenitors.

TCRbeta library preparation incorporated unique molecular identifiers. One entry per CDR3 protein, called by TCRdb with MiXCR from the PCR reads. The table includes around 600,000 distinct CDR3 sequences, roughly 24% detected once. This CDR3 is built from 14 residues. Germline V gene lookup returns CDR1 KGHDR and CDR2 SFDVKD. The V and J ends lost 2 bases and 2 bases respectively, with 8 bases between them. On this clonotype itself: Its antigen is unidentified.

This sequence joins TRBV24-1 and TRBJ2-5, with D possibly matching TRBD1 (5 bases). The sequence was collected from a boy less than two years old who had a stem cell transplant for acute myeloid leukemia, so the T cells may come from the graft donor. The material was PBMCs, mostly from graft donor cells, obtained 360 days after TCRalphabeta/CD19-depleted stem cell transplant. DNA of the CDR3: TGTGCCACCAGTGATTCCTACAGGCAAGAGACCCAGTACTTC. Protein: CATSDSYRQETQYF.